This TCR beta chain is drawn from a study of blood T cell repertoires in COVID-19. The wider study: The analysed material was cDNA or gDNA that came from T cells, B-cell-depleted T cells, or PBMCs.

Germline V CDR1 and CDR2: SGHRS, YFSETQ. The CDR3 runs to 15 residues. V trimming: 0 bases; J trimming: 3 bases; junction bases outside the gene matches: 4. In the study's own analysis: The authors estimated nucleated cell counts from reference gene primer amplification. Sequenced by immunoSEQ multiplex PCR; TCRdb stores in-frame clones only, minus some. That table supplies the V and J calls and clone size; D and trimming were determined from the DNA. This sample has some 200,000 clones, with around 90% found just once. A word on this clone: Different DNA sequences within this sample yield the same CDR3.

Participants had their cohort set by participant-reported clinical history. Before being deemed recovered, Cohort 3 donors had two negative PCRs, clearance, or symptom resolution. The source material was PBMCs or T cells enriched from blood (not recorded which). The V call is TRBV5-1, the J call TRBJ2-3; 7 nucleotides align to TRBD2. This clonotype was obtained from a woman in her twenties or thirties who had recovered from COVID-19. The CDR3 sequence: CASSLVSSGTDTQYF. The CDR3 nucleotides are TGCGCCAGCAGCTTGGTGTCTAGCGGAACAGATACGCAGTATTTT.